The 2 T cell receptor beta chains listed next were all sequenced from one sample in a study of persistence of HIV-infected CD4 T cells. Sequencing used immunoSEQ version 4 in survey mode. The assay was immunoSEQ multiplex PCR, and TCRdb's table has in-frame clones only and misses some. The data show 25,000 to 35,000 clones, with roughly four fifths seen just once and about 0.9% held by the top ten. Stimulation used approximately 9.6 ug/mL lysate from CMV-infected fibroblasts. CD40L/CD69 double-negative CD45RO-high memory CD4+ T cells were collected. Their antigens are not known. Sequenced material: CD4+ T cells sorted from PBMCs after 18-hour stimulation, taken from a patient who received antiretroviral therapy. The origin of the receptors is an adult man with HIV who was CMV-seropositive.

The chain combines TRBV6-6 with TRBJ1-4; a weak D match, TRBD1 (6 bases). Germline loops: CDR1 MNHNY, CDR2 SVGAGI (reference sequence). This CDR3 is 15 amino acids long. Trimming removed 6 bases at V and 0 bases at J, with 11 bases between. Here the CDR3 reads CASRRSGATNEKLFF. For the CDR3, the DNA is TGTGCCAGCAGACGATCAGGGGCAACTAATGAAAAACTGTTTTTT.

This sequence joins TRBV7-9 and TRBJ1-2; no clear D gene. The germline gives CDR1 SEHNR, CDR2 FQNEAQ (reference sequence). The germline V and J ends were trimmed by 3 bases and 2 bases, with 7 bases remaining between them. The CDR3 runs 13 residues. DNA of the CDR3: TGTGCCAGCAGCTTGTCACAGAACTATGGCTACACCTTC. It is translated as CASSLSQNYGYTF.